This is a list of T cell receptor beta chains from one sample in a study of Graves' ophthalmopathy and Graves' hyperthyroidism. In TCRdb, the multiplex PCR reads were re-called with MiXCR into one record per CDR3 protein. The sample records about 640,000 distinct CDR3 sequences, over 40% being singletons. The specimen sequenced was peripheral blood. The receptors shown here come from an adult man with Graves' ophthalmopathy. Both conserved end residues are trimmed from each CDR3.

length: 12; J: TRBJ1-4; V: TRBV7-2; CDR3: ASSLGRQQEKLF
length: 12; J: TRBJ2-5; V: TRBV2; CDR3: ASLILPNQETQY
length: 12; J: TRBJ1-2; V: TRBV6-1; CDR3: ASTGDRGWYGYT
length: 14; J: TRBJ1-1; V: TRBV12-3/TRBV12-4; CDR3: ASRGLTWDLNTEAF
length: 10; J: TRBJ1-5; V: TRBV25-1; CDR3: ASSAQGEPQH
length: 13; J: TRBJ1-1; V: TRBV29-1; CDR3: SLVGTLTMNTEAF
length: 15; J: TRBJ1-1; V: TRBV7-8; CDR3: ASSLAIGTRQNTEAF
length: 15; J: TRBJ2-6; V: TRBV10-3; CDR3: AISDSRHSTGANVLT
length: 15; J: TRBJ2-2; V: TRBV7-9; CDR3: ASSLAPGLADTGELF
length: 13; J: TRBJ2-2; V: TRBV4-3; CDR3: ASSQVTVGTGELF
length: 10; J: TRBJ1-6; V: TRBV25-1; CDR3: AIQGANSPLH
length: 12; J: TRBJ1-2; V: TRBV9; CDR3: ASRRGEKLGGYT
length: 12; J: TRBJ1-6; V: TRBV12-3/TRBV12-4; CDR3: ASSPGGHNSPLH
length: 11; J: TRBJ2-7; V: TRBV14; CDR3: ASSNNRFYEQY
length: 12; J: TRBJ1-1; V: TRBV11-1; CDR3: ASSLGRPSTEAF
length: 12; J: TRBJ2-7; V: TRBV9; CDR3: ASSVGISGFEQY
length: 10; J: TRBJ2-7; V: TRBV7-9; CDR3: ASGGAAYEQY
length: 15; J: TRBJ1-6; V: TRBV7-4; CDR3: ASSLDRARGINSPLH
length: 15; J: TRBJ2-7; V: TRBV2; CDR3: ASSEAFWREGLHEQY